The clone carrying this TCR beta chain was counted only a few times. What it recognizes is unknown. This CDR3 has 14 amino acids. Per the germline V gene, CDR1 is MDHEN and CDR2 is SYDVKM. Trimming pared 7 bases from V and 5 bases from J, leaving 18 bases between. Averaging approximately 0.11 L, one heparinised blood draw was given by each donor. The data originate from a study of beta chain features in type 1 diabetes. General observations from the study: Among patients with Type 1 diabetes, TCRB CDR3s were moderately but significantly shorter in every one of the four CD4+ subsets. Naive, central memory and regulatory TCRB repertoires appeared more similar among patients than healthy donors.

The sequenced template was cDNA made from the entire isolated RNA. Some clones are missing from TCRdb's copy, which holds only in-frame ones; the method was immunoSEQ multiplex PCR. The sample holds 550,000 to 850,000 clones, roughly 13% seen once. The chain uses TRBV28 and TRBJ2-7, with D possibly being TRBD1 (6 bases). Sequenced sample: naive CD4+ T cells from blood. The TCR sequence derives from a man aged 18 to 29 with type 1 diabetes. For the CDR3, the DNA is TGTGCCAGCACCCTTCCGGGACCAGGGGACGAGCAGTACTTC. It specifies CASTLPGPGDEQYF.